A single T cell receptor (beta chain) is shown here with its context. The antigen is undetermined. Donors were Caucasian adults residing in Nashville, Tennessee, USA. J was trimmed by 5 bases and V by 7 bases; bases with no gene match: 5. CDR3 size: 12 residues. The V gene's germline CDR1 is SGHAT and CDR2 FQNNGV. Method: immunoSEQ multiplex PCR; TCRdb's copy keeps in-frame clones and lacks some. The profile shows 2,500,000 or so clones, approximately 90% of them singletons. This sample was taken from a study of shared clonotypes between healthy human individuals. Study summary: Per donor, CD8 memory used one plate, CD8 naive used two, CD4 memory used three and CD4 naive used three. Study-level findings and limits: For naive CD4 cells, approximately 5% of clonotypes were shared across a few donors. Tissue TCR repertoires likely differ from these blood-only repertoires.

The source is a man between 18 and 35 years old in good health. The V gene is TRBV11-2, the J gene TRBJ2-7; TRBD1 agrees at 7 bases. Source material: naive CD4+ T cells sorted from blood. Subset described: CD45RA+ positively selected. CDR3 region: CASNYRGDEQYF. The CDR3 DNA follows: TGTGCCAGCAACTACAGGGGCGACGAGCAGTACTTC.